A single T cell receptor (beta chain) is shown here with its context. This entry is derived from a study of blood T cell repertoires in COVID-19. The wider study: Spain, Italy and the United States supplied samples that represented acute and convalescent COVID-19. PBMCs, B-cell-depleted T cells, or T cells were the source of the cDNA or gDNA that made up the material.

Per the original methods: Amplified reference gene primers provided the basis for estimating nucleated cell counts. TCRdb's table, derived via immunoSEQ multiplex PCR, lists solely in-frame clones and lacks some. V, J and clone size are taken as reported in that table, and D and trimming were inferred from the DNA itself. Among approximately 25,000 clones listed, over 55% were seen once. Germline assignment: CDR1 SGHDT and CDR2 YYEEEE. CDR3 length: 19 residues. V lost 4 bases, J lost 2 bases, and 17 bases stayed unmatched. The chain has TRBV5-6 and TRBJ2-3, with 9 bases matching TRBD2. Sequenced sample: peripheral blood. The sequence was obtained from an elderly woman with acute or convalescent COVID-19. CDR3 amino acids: CASSAILAGLGVPTDTQYF. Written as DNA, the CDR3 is TGTGCCAGCAGCGCGATCCTAGCGGGGCTTGGCGTCCCCACAGATACGCAGTATTTT.